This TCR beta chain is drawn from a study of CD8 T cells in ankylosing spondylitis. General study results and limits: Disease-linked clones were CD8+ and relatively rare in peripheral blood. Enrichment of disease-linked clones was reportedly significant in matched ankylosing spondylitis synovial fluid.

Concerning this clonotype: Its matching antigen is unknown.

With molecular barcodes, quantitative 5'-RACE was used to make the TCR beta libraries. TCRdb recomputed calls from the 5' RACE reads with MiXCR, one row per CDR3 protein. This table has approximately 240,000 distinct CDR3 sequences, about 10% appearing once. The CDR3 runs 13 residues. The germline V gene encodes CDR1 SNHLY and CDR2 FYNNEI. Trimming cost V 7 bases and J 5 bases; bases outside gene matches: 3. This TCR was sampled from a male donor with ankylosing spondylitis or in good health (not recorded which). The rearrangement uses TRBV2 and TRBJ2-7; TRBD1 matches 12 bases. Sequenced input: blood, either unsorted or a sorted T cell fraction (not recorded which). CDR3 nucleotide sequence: TGTGCCAGCAATGGGGACAGGGGGCACGAGCAGTACTTC. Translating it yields CASNGDRGHEQYF. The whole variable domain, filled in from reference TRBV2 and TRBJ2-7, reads EPEVTQTPSHQVTQMGQEVILRCVPISNHLYFYWYRQILGQKVEFLVSFYNNEISEKSEIFDDQFSVERPDGSNFTLKIRSTKLEDSAMYFCASNGDRGHEQYFGPGTRLTVT.